Below are 9 T cell receptor beta chains sequenced from a single sample in a study of human T cells and chemical hapten exposure. Documented time point: patch test 1, 2 weeks after DPC sensitization. Treatment indicated: therapeutic diphenylcyclopropenone sensitization with weekly scalp DPC. MiXCR, applied by TCRdb to the RACE reads, yields one record per CDR3 protein. The repertoire holds around 100,000 distinct CDR3 sequences, with 11% as singletons. Sequences were derived from whole blood, sampled in connection with sensitization to the hapten diphenylcyclopropenone (DPC). These receptors came from a woman between 40 and 55 years old with alopecia areata. Some clones in this sample may be carry-over from other donors' samples.

This clonotype was seen repeatedly, ten times or more. The chain has TRBV14 and TRBJ1-4; D remains ambiguous. This CDR3 spans 16 amino acids. V was shortened by 1 base and J by 0 bases, with 9 bases between the two germline ends. Germline V gene data show CDR1 as SGHDN and CDR2 as FVKESK. The CDR3 region has the DNA TGTGCCAGCAGCCAAGCGCAGACAACAACTAATGAAAAACTGTTTTTT. This translates into CASSQAQTTTNEKLFF.

This clonotype was found a few times. The gene calls are TRBV10-2 and TRBJ1-1; D gene unclear. Germline assignment: CDR1 WSHSY and CDR2 SAAADI. V dropped 8 bases and J dropped 0 bases, with 16 bases sitting between them. The CDR3 covers 15 residues. The CDR3 is CASVPLGSMNTEAFF. For the CDR3, the DNA is TGCGCCAGCGTCCCCCTCGGCAGTATGAACACTGAAGCTTTCTTT.

This clonotype was counted ten times or more. The chain is built from TRBV18 and TRBJ1-1; D is unresolved. V lost 2 bases, J lost 3 bases, and 10 bases lay in between. This CDR3 region has 14 residues. CDR1 is KGHSH, CDR2 LQKENI, per germline. This chain's CDR3 is CASSPGQYDTEAFF. CDR3 nucleotide sequence: TGTGCCAGCTCACCAGGGCAATATGACACTGAAGCTTTCTTT.

J is TRBJ2-7 and V is TRBV28, with TRBD2 identical over 7 bases. CDR1 MDHEN and CDR2 SYDVKM come from the germline V gene. Losses at the gene ends were 8 bases for V and 3 bases for J; bases not matched to a gene: 10. The CDR3 is 14 residues long. DNA for the CDR3: TGTGCCAGCTCCCTCGTAAGGGAGGGCTACGAGCAGTACTTC. It codes for CASSLVREGYEQYF.

The sample holds a few counts of this clonotype. The V call is TRBV7-2, the J call TRBJ2-3; TRBD2 might be the D (5 bases). Germline CDR1 is SGHTA and CDR2 is FQGNSA. The germline V and J ends were trimmed by 4 bases and 2 bases, with 10 bases remaining between them. CDR3 length equals 14 residues. The CDR3 nucleotides are TGTGCCAGCAGCTGGACTCCCGTCACAGATACGCAGTATTTT. Encoded protein: CASSWTPVTDTQYF. Complete variable domain (other parts from reference TRBV7-2 and TRBJ2-3): GAGVSQSPSNKVTEKGKDVELRCDPISGHTALYWYRQSLGQGLEFLIYFQGNSAPDKSGLPSDRFSAERTGGSVSTLTIQRTQQEDSAVYLCASSWTPVTDTQYFGPGTRLTVL.

The V call is TRBV4-3, the J call TRBJ1-5, with 7 nucleotides matching TRBD1. The CDR3 length is 17 residues. With V trimmed by 0 bases and J by 4 bases, 9 bases remained unmatched. Looked up from germline, CDR1 is LGHNA and CDR2 is YSLEER. The CDR3 protein is CASSQDLEVQGNQPQHF. Written as DNA, the CDR3 is TGCGCCAGCAGCCAAGATTTAGAGGTACAGGGGAATCAGCCCCAGCATTTT.

The chain joins TRBV4-3 to TRBJ1-1; D unresolved. The CDR3 loop spans 14 amino acids. CDR1 LGHNA and CDR2 YSLEER come from the germline V gene. Trimming took off 0 bases at V and 0 bases at J, with 5 bases between the two ends. The CDR3 reads CASSQERVNTEAFF. In DNA, the CDR3 is TGCGCCAGCAGCCAAGAACGGGTGAACACTGAAGCTTTCTTT.

This clonotype has just a few counts. V usage is TRBV29-1 and J usage is TRBJ2-1, with TRBD2 matching over 16 bases. Per germline, CDR1 SQVTM and CDR2 ANQGSEA. The CDR3 has 15 residues. After removal of 6 bases from V and 7 bases from J, the junction contained 6 bases not matched to a gene. CDR3 amino acids: CSVDEGLAGGNEQFF. CDR3 in DNA: TGCAGCGTGGACGAGGGACTAGCGGGGGGGAATGAGCAGTTCTTC.

This clonotype appeared many times. This chain joins TRBV7-2 and TRBJ2-3; D remains unclear. The length of the CDR3 is 12 residues. Trimming removed 8 bases from V and 1 base from J, with 7 bases in between. The germline V gene encodes CDR1 SGHTA and CDR2 FQGNSA. CDR3 sequence: CASRSGTDTQYF. Written as DNA, the CDR3 is TGTGCCAGCCGGAGCGGCACAGATACGCAGTATTTT. Filled out from reference TRBV7-2 and TRBJ2-3, the complete variable domain reads GAGVSQSPSNKVTEKGKDVELRCDPISGHTALYWYRQSLGQGLEFLIYFQGNSAPDKSGLPSDRFSAERTGGSVSTLTIQRTQQEDSAVYLCASRSGTDTQYFGPGTRLTVL.